This passage covers 6 T cell receptor beta chains from one sample sequenced in a study of sequential checkpoint blockade in melanoma. Here immunoSEQ multiplex PCR was the method, and the copy in TCRdb shows in-frame clones only, minus some. This table has about 18,000 clones, more than 65% appearing once. Treatment: randomized to nivolumab then ipilimumab (arm A) or the reverse (arm B). Sequences were derived from tumor tissue (inferred from file names), sampled from a patient given nivolumab and ipilimumab in sequence. These receptors were obtained from a human donor with melanoma.

This sequence joins TRBV5-1 and TRBJ2-3; D gene unclear. This CDR3 has 14 amino acids. Trimming took off 3 bases at V and 4 bases at J, with 12 bases between the two ends. The V gene's germline CDR1 is SGHRS and CDR2 YFSETQ. CDR3 bases: TGCGCCAGCAGCTCCAGACCCTCTGCAGATACGCAGTATTTT. This gives the protein CASSSRPSADTQYF. The full variable domain, in which reference TRBV5-1 and TRBJ2-3 provide the parts outside the CDR3, is KAGVTQTPRYLIKTRGQQVTLSCSPISGHRSVSWYQQTPGQGLQFLFEYFSETQRNKGNFPGRFSGRQFSNSRSEMNVSTLELGDSALYLCASSSRPSADTQYFGPGTRLTVL.

The chain uses TRBV5-1 and TRBJ2-7, with TRBD2 matching over 8 bases. The CDR3 is made up of 15 amino acids. CDR1 is SGHRS, CDR2 YFSETQ, per germline. Trimming removed 0 bases from V and 2 bases from J; junction bases left unmatched: 4. The CDR3 DNA reads as TGCGCCAGCAGCTTGGCCCTTAGCGGGACCTACGAGCAGTACTTC. Residues: CASSLALSGTYEQYF.

This clone was seen just once. The J gene is TRBJ2-2, the V gene TRBV29-1; 7 bases agree with TRBD2. Germline CDR1 SQVTM, CDR2 ANQGSEA. The ends lost 7 bases at V and 6 bases at J; junction bases unmatched: 11. The CDR3 is 14 residues long. The CDR3 nucleotides read TGCAGCGCGTCGTGGGGGAGCGGGGCCGGGGAGCTGTTTTTT. Encoded protein: CSASWGSGAGELFF.

The chain uses TRBV18 and TRBJ1-5, with D possibly being TRBD1 (5 bases). V was cut by 3 bases and J by 0 bases, with 9 bases left in between. The CDR3 runs 15 residues. The germline CDR1 and CDR2 sequences are KGHSH and LQKENI. Here the CDR3 reads CASSPGPSSNQPQHF. The CDR3 nucleotides are TGTGCCAGCTCACCGGGGCCGAGTAGCAATCAGCCCCAGCATTTT. Full variable domain (rest looked up from reference TRBV18 and TRBJ1-5): NAGVMQNPRHLVRRRGQEARLRCSPMKGHSHVYWYRQLPEEGLKFMVYLQKENIIDESGMPKERFSAEFPKEGPSILRIQQVVRGDSAAYFCASSPGPSSNQPQHFGDGTRLSIL.

The chain couples TRBV15 to TRBJ2-2; unclear D gene. This CDR3 is built from 17 residues. Germline CDR1 reads LNHNV; CDR2 reads YYDKDF (reference sequence). Trimming shortened V by 0 bases and J by 1 base, and 12 bases separated the two germline ends. The CDR3 sequence is CATSRDFLQKNTGELFF. CDR3 sequence (DNA): TGTGCCACCAGCAGAGATTTTTTACAGAAGAACACCGGGGAGCTGTTTTTT.

This clone came up a few times. The V gene is TRBV25-1, the J gene TRBJ2-3, with D unresolved. Trimming pared 5 bases from V and 3 bases from J, leaving 9 bases between. Germline V lookup: CDR1 MGHDK, CDR2 SYGVNS. The CDR3 loop spans 13 amino acids. The CDR3 sequence is CASSRQVTDTQYF. CDR3 nucleotide sequence: TGTGCCAGCAGTCGGCAGGTTACAGATACGCAGTATTTT.